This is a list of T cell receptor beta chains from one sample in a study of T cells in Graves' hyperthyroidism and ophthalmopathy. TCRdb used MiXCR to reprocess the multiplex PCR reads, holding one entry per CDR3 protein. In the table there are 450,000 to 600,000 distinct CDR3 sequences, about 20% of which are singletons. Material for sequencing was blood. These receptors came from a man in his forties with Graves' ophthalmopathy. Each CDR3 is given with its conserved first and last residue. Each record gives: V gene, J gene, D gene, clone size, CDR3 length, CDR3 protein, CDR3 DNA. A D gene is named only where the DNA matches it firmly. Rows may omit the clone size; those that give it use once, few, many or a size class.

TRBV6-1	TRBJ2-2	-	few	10	CATYTGELFF	TGTGCCACCTATACCGGGGAGCTGTTTTTT
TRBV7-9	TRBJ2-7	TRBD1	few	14	CASSLATGDYEQYF	TGTGCCAGCAGCTTAGCCACAGGGGACTACGAGCAGTACTTC
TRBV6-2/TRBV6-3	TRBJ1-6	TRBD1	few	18	CASSIRQGGFPYNSPLHF	TGTGCCAGCAGTATACGACAGGGGGGATTCCCCTATAATTCACCCCTCCACTTT
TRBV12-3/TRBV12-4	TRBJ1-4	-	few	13	CASSPPTNEKLFF	TGTGCCAGCAGCCCGCCAACTAATGAAAAACTGTTTTTT
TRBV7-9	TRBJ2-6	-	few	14	CASSLGDGANVLTF	TGTGCCAGCAGCTTAGGGGACGGGGCCAACGTCCTGACTTTC
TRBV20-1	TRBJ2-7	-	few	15	CSAREVQKGGYEQYF	TGCAGTGCTAGAGAGGTACAAAAAGGGGGCTACGAGCAGTACTTC
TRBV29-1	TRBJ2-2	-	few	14	CSVVFQQNTGELFF	TGCAGCGTTGTCTTTCAACAGAACACCGGGGAGCTGTTTTTT
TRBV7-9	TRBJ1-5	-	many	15	CASTPPGPVNQPQHF	TGTGCCAGCACCCCCCCCGGGCCAGTCAATCAGCCCCAGCATTTT
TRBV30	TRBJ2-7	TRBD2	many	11	CARGGPYEQYF	TGTGCCCGGGGAGGGCCCTACGAGCAGTACTTC
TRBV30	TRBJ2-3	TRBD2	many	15	CAWSIAGRITDTQYF	TGTGCCTGGTCCATAGCGGGAAGAATCACAGATACGCAGTATTTT
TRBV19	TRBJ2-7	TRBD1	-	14	CASSMGQGARGQYF	TGTGCCAGTAGTATGGGACAGGGGGCGCGCGGGCAGTACTTC
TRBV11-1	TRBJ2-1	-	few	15	CASSLDRGTGNEQFF	TGTGCCAGCAGCTTAGATAGGGGGACTGGAAATGAGCAGTTCTTC
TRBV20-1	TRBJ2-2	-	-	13	CSASQIYTGELFF	TGCAGTGCTAGTCAGATTTACACCGGGGAGCTGTTTTTT
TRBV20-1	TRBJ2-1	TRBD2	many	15	CSAITGTTPYNEQFF	TGCAGTGCTATAACCGGGACTACACCCTACAATGAGCAGTTCTTC
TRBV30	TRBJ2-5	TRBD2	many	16	CAWSTTTLAGVETQYF	TGTGCCTGGAGCACCACCACGTTAGCGGGAGTGGAGACCCAGTACTTC
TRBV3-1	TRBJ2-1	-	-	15	CASSQEGVGASEQFF	TGTGCCAGCAGCCAAGAAGGGGTGGGCGCATCGGAGCAGTTCTTC
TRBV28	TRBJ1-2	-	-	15	CASSPPDSRNYGYTF	TGTGCCAGCAGTCCCCCGGACAGCCGTAACTATGGCTACACCTTC